A selection of T cell receptor beta chains follows, all from one sample in a study of response to subunit inactivated influenza vaccine. Using its own MiXCR run on the RT-PCR reads, TCRdb lists one record per CDR3 protein. This sample has hundreds of thousands of distinct CDR3 sequences, with less than 8% found just once. The sample in question was PBMCs from blood, obtained less than 25 months after vaccination. The receptors here all came from a man in his fifties or sixties who received an inactivated influenza vaccine. Each CDR3 is given with its conserved first and last residue. Each record gives: J gene, V gene, D gene, clone size, CDR3 protein, CDR3 DNA. A D gene is named only where the DNA matches it firmly. Size is omitted from some rows. Given values are once, few, many or a class for expanded clones.

TRBJ1-1,TRBV14,TRBD1,many,CASSARQGGNTEAFF,TGTGCCAGCAGCGCCCGACAGGGAGGGAACACTGAAGCTTTCTTT
TRBJ1-6,TRBV6-1,NA,NA,CASRAGASNSPLHF,TGTGCCAGCAGGGCAGGGGCTTCTAATTCACCCCTCCACTTT
TRBJ1-4,TRBV10-2,TRBD1,many,CASAGTANEKLFF,TGCGCCAGCGCCGGGACAGCGAATGAAAAACTGTTTTTT
TRBJ2-7,TRBV12-3/TRBV12-4,NA,few,CASSLAPDGSYEQYF,TGTGCCAGCAGTTTAGCGCCAGACGGCTCCTACGAGCAGTACTTC
TRBJ2-1,TRBV20-1,TRBD1,NA,CSARDIGQGSYNEQFF,TGCAGTGCTAGAGATATAGGACAGGGTTCCTACAATGAGCAGTTCTTC
TRBJ2-1,TRBV18,NA,many,CASSPSTGPYNEQFF,TGTGCCAGCTCACCTTCGACAGGACCCTACAATGAGCAGTTCTTC
TRBJ2-1,TRBV25-1,TRBD1,many,CASSELGGAGTYNEQFF,TGTGCCAGCAGTGAGTTAGGGGGCGCCGGGACCTACAATGAGCAGTTCTTC
TRBJ2-3,TRBV4-1,TRBD2,few,CASSQGGAGSSTDTQYF,TGCGCCAGCAGCCAAGGAGGAGCGGGGTCCAGCACAGATACGCAGTATTTT
TRBJ2-7,TRBV7-9,TRBD2,few,CASSLEAGGYEQYF,TGTGCCAGCAGCTTAGAAGCGGGAGGCTACGAGCAGTACTTC
TRBJ2-3,TRBV2,NA,few,CASSDRQGSTDTQYF,TGTGCCAGCAGTGATCGGCAGGGTAGCACAGATACGCAGTATTTT
TRBJ2-2,TRBV6-5,TRBD1,many,CASSTGTGNTGELFF,TGTGCCAGCAGTACTGGGACAGGGAACACCGGGGAGCTGTTTTTT
TRBJ1-2,TRBV27,NA,many,CASSFQPIPTDSYGYTF,TGTGCCAGCAGTTTCCAACCTATACCGACAGATAGCTATGGCTACACCTTC
TRBJ2-1,TRBV7-2,NA,few,CASSLAIGIDGEQFF,TGTGCCAGCAGCTTAGCGATCGGTATAGACGGTGAGCAGTTCTTC
TRBJ1-2,TRBV5-1,NA,few,CASSGGPRYGYTF,TGCGCCAGCAGCGGGGGACCGCGCTATGGCTACACCTTC
TRBJ1-5,TRBV7-8,NA,many,CASSLSGTFSNQPQHF,TGTGCCAGCAGCTTGAGTGGGACATTTAGCAATCAGCCCCAGCATTTT
TRBJ2-3,TRBV5-1,TRBD2,many,CASSSSSGEYTDTQYF,TGCGCCAGCAGCTCATCTAGCGGGGAGTACACAGATACGCAGTATTTT
TRBJ1-6,TRBV2,NA,few,CASSSQGSNSPLHF,TGTGCCAGCAGCTCACAGGGAAGTAATTCACCCCTCCACTTT
TRBJ2-3,TRBV5-1,TRBD1,NA,CASSLGDRGSSTDTQYF,TGCGCCAGCAGCTTGGGGGACAGGGGATCTAGCACAGATACGCAGTATTTT
TRBJ1-1,TRBV20-1,NA,NA,CSASDQGNLNTEAFF,TGCAGTGCTAGTGACCAGGGGAATCTGAACACTGAAGCTTTCTTT
TRBJ2-3,TRBV7-8,NA,few,CASSLADTSTDTQYF,TGTGCCAGCAGCTTAGCGGATACTAGCACAGATACGCAGTATTTT
TRBJ2-1,TRBV9,TRBD2,few,CASSVIGGSSYNEQFF,TGTGCCAGCAGCGTAATTGGCGGGAGTTCCTACAATGAGCAGTTCTTC
TRBJ2-1,TRBV6-2/TRBV6-3,NA,NA,CASTPWRGGGRYEQFF,TGTGCCAGCACCCCCTGGAGAGGAGGGGGACGCTATGAGCAGTTCTTC
TRBJ2-7,TRBV3-1,NA,NA,CASSDSGHTYEQYF,TGTGCCAGCAGCGATTCGGGACATACCTACGAGCAGTACTTC
TRBJ2-2,TRBV20-1,TRBD2,NA,CSARVSGIRSGELFF,TGCAGTGCTAGAGTTAGCGGGATTCGTTCCGGGGAGCTGTTTTTT
TRBJ2-7,TRBV2,NA,NA,CASADRSAYEQYF,TGTGCCAGTGCCGACAGGTCCGCCTACGAGCAGTACTTC
TRBJ2-1,TRBV2,NA,NA,CASTLSRGSYNEQFF,TGTGCCAGCACTTTGTCGAGAGGGTCCTACAATGAGCAGTTCTTC